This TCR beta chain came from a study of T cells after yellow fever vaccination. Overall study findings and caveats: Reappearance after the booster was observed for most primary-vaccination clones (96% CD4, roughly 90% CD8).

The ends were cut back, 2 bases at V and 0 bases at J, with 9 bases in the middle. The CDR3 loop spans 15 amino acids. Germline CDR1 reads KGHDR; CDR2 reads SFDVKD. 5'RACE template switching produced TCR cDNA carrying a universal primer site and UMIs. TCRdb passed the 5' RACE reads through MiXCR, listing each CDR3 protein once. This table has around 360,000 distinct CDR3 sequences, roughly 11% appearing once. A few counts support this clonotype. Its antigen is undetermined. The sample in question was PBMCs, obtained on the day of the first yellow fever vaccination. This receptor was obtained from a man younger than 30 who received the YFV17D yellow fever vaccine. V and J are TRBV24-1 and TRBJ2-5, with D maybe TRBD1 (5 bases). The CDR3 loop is CATSDSTEYQETQYF. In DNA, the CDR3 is TGTGCCACCAGTGATTCGACAGAGTACCAAGAGACCCAGTACTTC.